One T cell receptor beta chain is described in this entry. Its antigen remains unknown. Sequencing used immunoSEQ multiplex PCR; TCRdb keeps in-frame clones, though not all of them. Of roughly 150,000 clones listed, about 90% were seen once; the top ten hold around 6.3%. V lost 1 base and J lost 0, with 7 bases in between. Germline-derived CDR1 and CDR2 are MGHRA and YSYEKL. The CDR3 loop spans 14 amino acids. The entry originates in a study of T cell responses to AZD1222 COVID-19 vaccine. Study observations and caveats: There were repertoire samples only from the period after the peak T cell response. The CD4 TCRs associated with vaccination extended across spike and predominated at 160-218 and 743-854. Following two doses of AZD1222, Spike-specific TCR breadth and depth rose.

The sequence came from an adult who received the AZD1222 COVID-19 vaccine. Sequenced here: peripheral blood, sampled 28 days after the second AZD1222 dose. This rearrangement joins TRBV4-1 to TRBJ2-7, with D perhaps TRBD1 (5 bases). CDR3 nucleotide sequence: TGCGCCAGCAGCCAAGGACAGACCTCCTACGAGCAGTACTTC. Residues: CASSQGQTSYEQYF.